Listed below are T cell receptor beta chains from one sample, sequenced in a study of blood T cells in healthy people across ages. Each CDR3 protein is one row after TCRdb ran MiXCR on the 5' RACE reads. In the table there are 710,000 or so distinct CDR3 sequences, about a fifth of which are singletons. The sample comprised blood. The receptors derive from a man between 70 and 80 years old in good health. Both conserved end residues are part of each CDR3. A D gene is named only where the DNA matches it firmly. Expanded clones are given a class, and other clones once, few, many or no size at all.

V: TRBV6-1; J: TRBJ1-2; size: few; D: .; DNA: TGTGCCAGCAGGGAAGCTACTAACTATGGCTACACCTTC; CDR3: CASREATNYGYTF
V: TRBV3-1; J: TRBJ2-5; size: .; D: .; DNA: TGTGCCAGCAGCCGCAGCAGGGGACCACAAGAGACCCAGTACTTC; CDR3: CASSRSRGPQETQYF
V: TRBV28; J: TRBJ2-7; size: .; D: .; DNA: TGTGCCAGCAGTTTATCGGCGGTCTACGAGCAGTACTTC; CDR3: CASSLSAVYEQYF
V: TRBV2; J: TRBJ2-3; size: .; D: .; DNA: TGTGCCAGTGGCGAGGGTTTAGATACGCAGTATTTT; CDR3: CASGEGLDTQYF
V: TRBV7-2; J: TRBJ2-3; size: .; D: .; DNA: TGTGCCAGCAGCTTAGCGGTCACTTCCACAGATACGCAGTATTTT; CDR3: CASSLAVTSTDTQYF
V: TRBV29-1; J: TRBJ2-1; size: few; D: .; DNA: TGCAGCGGTGGACGGACCAATGAGCAGTTCTTC; CDR3: CSGGRTNEQFF
V: TRBV4-1; J: TRBJ2-3; size: .; D: TRBD2; DNA: TGCGCCAGCAGCCACCAGTTGGCGGGGGGAACAGATACGCAGTATTTT; CDR3: CASSHQLAGGTDTQYF
V: TRBV6-1; J: TRBJ1-5; size: .; D: .; DNA: TGTGCCAGCAGTGGCCGGGAGGTCGGGATGATGGGGCAGCCCCAGCATTTT; CDR3: CASSGREVGMMGQPQHF
V: TRBV7-9; J: TRBJ1-2; size: few; D: .; DNA: TGTGCCAGCAGCGGTCGACGGCGCGCGATCGGCTATGGCTACACCTTC; CDR3: CASSGRRRAIGYGYTF
V: TRBV9; J: TRBJ2-1; size: once; D: TRBD2; DNA: TGTGCCAGCAGCGTAGCAGGTCTAGCGGGATACAATGAGCAGTTCTTC; CDR3: CASSVAGLAGYNEQFF
V: TRBV4-2; J: TRBJ1-5; size: few; D: .; DNA: TGTGCCAGCAGCCAAGATACCCTGGCGGGACAGCCCCAGCATTTT; CDR3: CASSQDTLAGQPQHF
V: TRBV29-1; J: TRBJ2-5; size: few; D: TRBD1; DNA: TGCAGCGTTGAACCCCTACAGGGGCCTGGGGAGACCCAGTACTTC; CDR3: CSVEPLQGPGETQYF
V: TRBV12-3/TRBV12-4; J: TRBJ2-1; size: few; D: .; DNA: TGTGCCAGCAGTTTGTCGGGAAGTGAGCAGTTCTTC; CDR3: CASSLSGSEQFF
V: TRBV5-1; J: TRBJ2-4; size: few; D: TRBD1; DNA: TGCGCCAGCAGCTGGGGGCAGGGGGACAACCGGGCCAAAAACATTCAGTACTTC; CDR3: CASSWGQGDNRAKNIQYF
V: TRBV7-9; J: TRBJ2-5; size: .; D: .; DNA: TGTGCCAGCAGCTCTACCGGGACCATCAAAGAGACCCAGTACTTC; CDR3: CASSSTGTIKETQYF